These 21 T cell receptor beta chains originate from one sample sequenced in a study of blood T cells in healthy people across ages. A second PCR, run for 7 to 11 cycles, used a sample-barcoded 5' primer plus a J-beta primer mix. TCRdb re-derived calls from the 5' RACE reads in MiXCR, one entry per CDR3 protein. The table shows hundreds of thousands of distinct CDR3 sequences, with under 55% occurring only once. Sequences were obtained from blood. The receptors come from a man at least 80 years old in good health.

This clonotype was observed many times. The CDR3 bases are TGTGCCAGCAGTTACTTCGGGGGGCGGGACTATGGCTACACCTTC. Encoded protein: CASSYFGGRDYGYTF. The chain joins TRBV6-6 to TRBJ1-2; D is perhaps TRBD1 (6 bases). The CDR3 totals 15 residues. V lost 1 base to trimming and J lost 3 bases, with 12 bases between them. Germline V gene lookup returns CDR1 MNHNY and CDR2 SVGAGI (reference sequence).

Ten or more counts support this clonotype. V usage is TRBV6-5 and J usage is TRBJ1-6; 8 bases align to TRBD1. V trimming: 6 bases; J trimming: 7 bases; junction bases outside the gene matches: 14. Germline V CDR1 and CDR2: MNHEY, SVGAGI. This CDR3 contains 17 residues. The CDR3 bases are TGTGCCAGCAGACTCGTGAAAGGACAGGGAATGAATTCACCCCTCCACTTT. Residues: CASRLVKGQGMNSPLHF.

The chain employs TRBV7-2 and TRBJ2-7; possible D gene TRBD2, 7 bases. This CDR3 contains 13 residues. Trimming removed 5 bases from V and 7 bases from J, with 15 bases in between. Germline CDR1 reads SGHTA; CDR2 reads FQGNSA. CDR3 amino acids: CASSTWRGGEQYF. The CDR3, as DNA: TGTGCCAGCAGCACTTGGAGGGGGGGGGAGCAGTACTTC.

This rearrangement joins TRBV12-3 or TRBV12-4 to TRBJ2-5, with 8 bases aligning to TRBD1. V dropped 6 bases and J dropped 11; count of bases not matched to a gene: 14. CDR3 size: 14 residues. CDR3 DNA sequence: TGTGCCAGCAGGGGGACAGGTGAAAATCGGGGGCAGTACTTC. Its protein is CASRGTGENRGQYF.

About this clonotype: It may be a read error: a sequence one base away is much more abundant. The J gene is TRBJ2-7, the V gene TRBV4-1, with 9 positions matching TRBD1. The CDR3 is made up of 16 amino acids. J gave up 2 bases and V 0 bases, and 5 bases lay outside the gene matches. Germline V gives CDR1 MGHRA, CDR2 YSYEKL. The CDR3 nucleotides are TGCGCCAGCAGCCAAGAGGCTGGGACAGGGCCCTACGAGCAGTACTTC. It is translated as CASSQEAGTGPYEQYF.

With regard to this clonotype: This sequence may be a read error, since a much larger clone differs from it by one base. Here the CDR3 reads CSARARSYVQYF. The CDR3 DNA sequence: TGCAGTGCTAGAGCCCGTTCCTACGTGCAGTACTTC. V usage is TRBV20-1 and J usage is TRBJ2-7; D call uncertain. Germline V gives CDR1 DFQATT, CDR2 SNEGSKA (reference sequence). The CDR3 runs 12 residues.

This clonotype showed up just a few times. The chain recombines TRBV25-1 with TRBJ2-5; perhaps D is TRBD1 or TRBD2 (5 bases each). The CDR3 runs 14 residues. Germline CDR1 is MGHDK and CDR2 is SYGVNS. V lost 6 bases to trimming and J lost 1 base, with 12 bases between them. CDR3 bases: TGTGCCAGCAGGAGAACGGGACCCCAAGAGACCCAGTACTTC. Its translation: CASRRTGPQETQYF.

The chain joins TRBV11-2 to TRBJ2-5; maybe TRBD2 (6 bases). The length of the CDR3 is 15 residues. V shed 1 base and J shed 4 bases, with 13 bases lying between them. Germline V gene lookup returns CDR1 SGHAT and CDR2 FQNNGV. The CDR3 DNA reads TGTGCCAGCAGCTTAGCCCGCGTGGGGGGAGAGACCCAGTACTTC. This codes for CASSLARVGGETQYF.

This clonotype has ten or more counts. V and J are TRBV6-6 and TRBJ2-1; 8 positions agree with TRBD2. Germline CDR1 reads MNHNY; CDR2 reads SVGAGI (reference sequence). V was pared by 6 bases and J by 7 bases, with 11 bases of the junction left unmatched. The CDR3 covers 15 residues. The CDR3 coding sequence is TGTGCCAGCAGCTCCGGGAGGGCCGGGGGGAATGAGCAGTTCTTC. It translates to CASSSGRAGGNEQFF.

CDR3: CASSVYGAAETQYF. In DNA, the CDR3 is TGTGCCAGCAGCGTATATGGAGCGGCTGAGACCCAGTACTTC. The chain links TRBV7-2 to TRBJ2-5, with D perhaps TRBD2 (5 bases). Germline V gives CDR1 SGHTA, CDR2 FQGNSA. The CDR3 extends over 14 amino acids. V shed 5 bases and J shed 5 bases, with 15 bases lying between them. The variable domain in full, with the rest retrieved from reference TRBV7-2 and TRBJ2-5, is GAGVSQSPSNKVTEKGKDVELRCDPISGHTALYWYRQSLGQGLEFLIYFQGNSAPDKSGLPSDRFSAERTGGSVSTLTIQRTQQEDSAVYLCASSVYGAAETQYFGPGTRLLVL.

This clonotype was observed a few times. The V call is TRBV12-3 or TRBV12-4, the J call TRBJ2-5; tentative D call: TRBD2 (5 bases). The V end was cut by 3 bases, the J end by 4 bases, with 15 bases between. This CDR3 region has 15 residues. The CDR3 region has the DNA TGTGCCAGCAGTTTGAGGCCCGGGGATCGAGAGACCCAGTACTTC. This codes for CASSLRPGDRETQYF.

This clonotype has only a few counts. V and J are TRBV29-1 and TRBJ2-1; 9 bases are shared with TRBD2. J was trimmed by 9 bases and V by 4 bases; bases with no gene match: 7. CDR3 length: 13 amino acids. Germline loops: CDR1 SQVTM, CDR2 ANQGSEA. CDR3 loop: CSVGLAGAVEQFF. The CDR3 DNA is TGCAGCGTTGGATTAGCGGGAGCTGTTGAGCAGTTCTTC.

This clonotype has a handful of counts. V and J are TRBV28 and TRBJ2-7; 7 nucleotides align to TRBD1. Trimming cost V 7 bases and J 5 bases; bases outside gene matches: 2. CDR3 length: 11 amino acids. Germline V gene sequence: CDR1 MDHEN, CDR2 SYDVKM. CDR3 region: CASNTGDEQYF. In DNA form, the CDR3 reads TGTGCCAGCAACACAGGGGACGAGCAGTACTTC.

V and J are TRBV29-1 and TRBJ1-2, with 7 bases matching TRBD1. CDR3 length: 13 residues. Germline CDR1 reads SQVTM; CDR2 reads ANQGSEA. The ends lost 7 bases at V and 5 bases at J; junction bases unmatched: 10. DNA of the CDR3: TGCAGCGCCGACGGAGACAGGGTGTATGGCTACACCTTC. Amino acids: CSADGDRVYGYTF.

This clonotype was seen once. V gene TRBV3-1 combines with J gene TRBJ2-1; 9 bases are shared with TRBD2. Germline CDR1 and CDR2: LGHDT and YNNKEL (reference sequence). The V gene end was trimmed by 0 bases and the J gene end by 7 bases; junction bases not matched to a gene: 4. The CDR3 totals 15 residues. Here the CDR3 reads CASSQDSGSWNEQFF. CDR3 DNA sequence: TGTGCCAGCAGCCAAGATAGCGGGAGCTGGAATGAGCAGTTCTTC.

This clonotype came up many times. The chain is built from TRBV6-6 and TRBJ1-2; 10 bases match TRBD1. V dropped 0 bases and J dropped 6; count of bases not matched to a gene: 1. Germline V gene data show CDR1 as MNHNY and CDR2 as SVGAGI (reference sequence). This CDR3 contains 14 residues. The CDR3 here is CASSYSGQGNGYTF. The CDR3 DNA reads TGTGCCAGCAGTTACTCGGGACAGGGGAATGGCTACACCTTC.

Only a few counts were recorded for this clonotype. CDR3 in amino acids: CASSYRSGHSYEQYF. CDR3 coding DNA: TGTGCCAGCAGTTACAGGAGCGGGCACTCCTACGAGCAGTACTTC. The J gene is TRBJ2-7, the V gene TRBV6-2 or TRBV6-3, with a possible D match to TRBD2 (6 bases). The CDR3 totals 15 residues. Trimming took 2 bases from V and 0 from J, leaving 11 bases between them. From germline, CDR1 is MNHEY and CDR2 SVGEGT.

This clonotype has just a few counts. This chain connects TRBV5-1 to TRBJ2-6; 10 bases map to TRBD2. In germline, CDR1 is SGHRS, CDR2 YFSETQ. After removal of 0 bases from V and 0 bases from J, the junction contained 9 bases not matched to a gene. This CDR3 is built from 20 residues. The CDR3 coding sequence is TGCGCCAGCAGCTTGGTGTTAGCGGGGGGAATTAACTCTGGGGCCAACGTCCTGACTTTC. It specifies CASSLVLAGGINSGANVLTF.

Ten or more counts support this clonotype. The V call is TRBV7-9, the J call TRBJ2-7; 7 nucleotides line up with TRBD1. Unmatched junction bases numbered 11, after V lost 5 bases and J lost 4 bases. Germline CDR1 and CDR2: SEHNR and FQNEAQ (reference sequence). The CDR3 contains 15 residues. The CDR3 nucleotides are TGTGCCAGCAGCCCCAACAGGGGACACGTTTACGAGCAGTACTTC. This encodes CASSPNRGHVYEQYF. Full variable domain (missing parts from reference TRBV7-9 and TRBJ2-7): DTGVSQNPRHKITKRGQNVTFRCDPISEHNRLYWYRQTLGQGPEFLTYFQNEAQLEKSRLLSDRFSAERPKGSFSTLEIQRTEQGDSAMYLCASSPNRGHVYEQYFGPGTRLTVT.

This clonotype was detected only a few times. V and J are TRBV7-9 and TRBJ2-7; TRBD1 aligns across 11 bases. CDR1 is SEHNR and CDR2 is FQNEAQ in the germline V gene (reference sequence). The CDR3 spans 19 residues. Losses at the gene ends were 1 base for V and 1 base for J; bases not matched to a gene: 12. The CDR3 sequence: CASSLGVPPDRGRSYEQYF. In nucleotides, the CDR3 is TGTGCCAGCAGCTTAGGAGTCCCCCCGGACAGGGGGCGTTCCTACGAGCAGTACTTC.

This chain joins TRBV6-5 and TRBJ1-6, with 8 bases aligning to TRBD1. Germline trimming cut 0 bases from V and 14 bases from J; bases unmatched to any gene: 9. Germline V lookup: CDR1 MNHEY, CDR2 SVGAGI. There are 15 residues in the CDR3. The CDR3 sequence: CASSYSGRTGMTLHF. The CDR3 nucleotides read TGTGCCAGCAGTTACTCGGGTAGGACAGGGATGACCCTCCACTTT.